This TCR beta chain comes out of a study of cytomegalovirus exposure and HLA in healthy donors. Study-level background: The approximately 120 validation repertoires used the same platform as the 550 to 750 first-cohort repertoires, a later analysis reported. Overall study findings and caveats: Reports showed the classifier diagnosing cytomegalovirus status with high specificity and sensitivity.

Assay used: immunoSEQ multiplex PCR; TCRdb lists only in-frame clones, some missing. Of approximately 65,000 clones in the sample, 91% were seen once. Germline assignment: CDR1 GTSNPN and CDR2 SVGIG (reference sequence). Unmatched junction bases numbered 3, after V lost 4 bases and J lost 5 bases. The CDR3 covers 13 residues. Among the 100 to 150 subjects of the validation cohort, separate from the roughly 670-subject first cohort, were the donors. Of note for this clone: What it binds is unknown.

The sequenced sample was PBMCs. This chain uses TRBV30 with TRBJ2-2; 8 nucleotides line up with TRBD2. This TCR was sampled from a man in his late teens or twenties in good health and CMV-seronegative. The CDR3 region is CAWNREGTGELFF. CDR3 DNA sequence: TGTGCCTGGAACCGGGAGGGGACCGGGGAGCTGTTTTTT.